This T cell receptor beta chain stems from a study of T-cell reconstitution after alpha-beta-depleted transplantation in children. Trimming stripped 3 bases from V and 8 bases from J, with 5 bases between. CDR3 length: 12 amino acids. From germline, CDR1 is LNHNV and CDR2 YYDKDF (reference sequence). Preparation of the TCRbeta library involved a method that used unique molecular identifiers. Each CDR3 protein is one row after TCRdb ran MiXCR on the PCR reads. The table has about 540,000 distinct CDR3 sequences, around 18% seen once. The gene calls are TRBV15 and TRBJ1-6; D is undetermined. This receptor was obtained from a human donor who donated a stem cell graft to a child with acute lymphoblastic leukemia. The specimen was PBMCs from the stem cell graft donor, collected from the stem cell graft. The CDR3 is CATSSIYSPLHF. The CDR3, as DNA: TGTGCCACCAGCAGCATATATTCACCCCTCCACTTT.